A selection of T cell receptor beta chains follows, all from one sample in a study of blood T cell repertoires in COVID-19. Only in-frame clones appear in the TCRdb table, and some are missing; sequencing was by immunoSEQ multiplex PCR. This table holds about 89,000 clones, just under 80% found once. Sample: peripheral blood. The origin of the receptors is a man aged 65 to 79 with COVID-19, enrolled during active disease. Each CDR3 is given with its conserved first and last residue. Fields, in order: D gene, V gene, clone size, J gene, CDR3 DNA, CDR3 protein. A D gene is named only where the DNA matches it firmly. Size is omitted from some rows. Given values are once, few, many or a class for expanded clones.

>TRBD1|TRBV10-3|NA|TRBJ1-2
TGTGCCATCACCCAGGGGGGCTCTCCGGGCGGCTACACCTTC
CAITQGGSPGGYTF
>NA|TRBV18|few|TRBJ2-5
TGTGCCAGCTCACCACCGCTGCCGAGCCGTTTATACCAAGAGACCCAGTACTTC
CASSPPLPSRLYQETQYF
>NA|TRBV28|NA|TRBJ2-7
TGTGCCAGCAGTTTACCCGACAGCACAACCTACGAGCAGTACTTC
CASSLPDSTTYEQYF
>NA|TRBV5-1|NA|TRBJ2-7
TGCGCCAGCAGGGGGGGGACATACTCCTACGAGCAGTACTTC
CASRGGTYSYEQYF
>NA|TRBV27|NA|TRBJ1-1
TGTGCCAGCAGTGCTCTGGGGGCCACTGAAGCTTTCTTT
CASSALGATEAFF
>TRBD2|TRBV9|NA|TRBJ2-5
TGTGCCAGCAGCGTAACGGCTAGCGGGACCCAAGAGACCCAGTACTTC
CASSVTASGTQETQYF
>TRBD1|TRBV24-1|few|TRBJ1-1
TGTGCCACCAGTGATCGACAGGGTGAAGCTTTCTTT
CATSDRQGEAFF
>NA|TRBV7-9|NA|TRBJ1-2
TGTGCCAGCAGCTTAGACTTGGGGTCAGGGAGGCCCTATGGCTACACCTTC
CASSLDLGSGRPYGYTF
>TRBD1|TRBV19|many|TRBJ1-5
TGTGCCAGTAGGAGAACAGGGGCCGGCAATCAGCCCCAGCATTTT
CASRRTGAGNQPQHF
>TRBD1|TRBV12-3/TRBV12-4|NA|TRBJ1-1
TGTGCCAGCAGTTTGGGAGGACAGGGGGCTTTCTTT
CASSLGGQGAFF
>TRBD2|TRBV19|NA|TRBJ2-5
TGTGCCAGTAGTAAGGGGACTAGCGGGAAAGAGACCCAGTACTTC
CASSKGTSGKETQYF
>TRBD1|TRBV6-6|NA|TRBJ1-4
TGTGCCAGCAGGACAGGGGATAATGAAAAACTGTTTTTT
CASRTGDNEKLFF
>NA|TRBV24-1|NA|TRBJ2-4
TGTGCCACCAGTGACCCCGGGACAACGAAAAACATTCAGTACTTC
CATSDPGTTKNIQYF
>NA|TRBV5-4|NA|TRBJ2-3
TGTGCCAGCAGCTTGGACAGCGGATACACAGATACGCAGTATTTT
CASSLDSGYTDTQYF
>TRBD2|TRBV18|NA|TRBJ2-7
TGTGCCAGCTCACCACTAGCTAGCGGGGGGACCGCCCTCTACGAGCAGTACTTC
CASSPLASGGTALYEQYF
>TRBD2|TRBV7-2|NA|TRBJ2-4
TGTGCCAGCAGCTTAGCGTTGGGGGGGAACATTCAGTACTTC
CASSLALGGNIQYF
>TRBD1|TRBV5-5|NA|TRBJ1-2
TGTGCCAGCAGCCAGGACAGGGAAGGCTACACCTTC
CASSQDREGYTF
>NA|TRBV10-3|NA|TRBJ1-6
TGTGCCATCAAGCAGGATAATTCACCCCTCCACTTT
CAIKQDNSPLHF